The 25 T cell receptor beta chains presented below share a single source sample, sequenced in a study of Ad26.COV2.S vaccination and SARS-CoV-2 variants. This table comes from immunoSEQ multiplex PCR, and its TCRdb copy is limited to in-frame clones, with some not included. The sample records about 470,000 clones, about nine tenths being singletons. Described treatment: around 19 received Ad26.COV2.S at low or high dose, single or two shots; several received placebo; per-sample allocation not given. Each sample was drawn 63 days after the first injection (of vaccine or placebo). The sequenced sample was peripheral blood, obtained in a trial of Ad26.COV2.S vaccine versus placebo. The origin of the receptors is a person aged 18-65 years who received the Ad26.COV2.S COVID-19 vaccine or a placebo.

This clone was picked up one time. Other nucleotide sequences in the sample specify the same CDR3. The gene calls are TRBV7-3 and TRBJ2-1; 12 bases align to TRBD2. V was pared by 5 bases and J by 6 bases, with 8 bases of the junction left unmatched. CDR3 size: 16 residues. Germline CDR1 SGHTA, CDR2 FQGTGA. The CDR3 protein is CASSPLLAGGSNEQFF. DNA of the CDR3: TGTGCCAGCAGCCCCCTACTAGCGGGAGGCTCCAATGAGCAGTTCTTC.

The chain carries TRBV3-1 (or the pseudogene TRBV3-2) and TRBJ1-1; no reliable D call. The germline V gene encodes CDR1 LGHDT and CDR2 YNNKEL (reference sequence). The CDR3 length is 11 residues. V lost 4 bases to trimming and J lost 8 bases, with 8 bases between them. The DNA for the CDR3 is TGTGCCAGCAGCCGGGCGGGGGAAGCTTTCTTT. The encoded protein is CASSRAGEAFF.

The chain carries TRBV9 and TRBJ2-3; TRBD1 matches at 9 bases. The V gene end was trimmed by 0 bases and the J gene end by 1 base; junction bases not matched to a gene: 0. Germline CDR1 SGDLS, CDR2 YYNGEE. The CDR3 has 15 amino acids. The CDR3 sequence: CASSVGTGGTDTQYF. The CDR3 bases are TGTGCCAGCAGCGTAGGGACAGGGGGCACAGATACGCAGTATTTT.

CDR3 nucleotides: TGTGCCAGTACCGGGACTTTACCTTACAATGAGCAGTTCTTC. Residues: CASTGTLPYNEQFF. The genes are TRBV28 and TRBJ2-1; D is possibly TRBD2 (6 bases). The ends were cut back, 9 bases at V and 4 bases at J, with 16 bases in the middle. Germline assignment: CDR1 MDHEN and CDR2 SYDVKM. There are 14 residues in the CDR3.

The CDR3 region has the DNA TGTGCCAGCAGCTTAGCCCAGTGGGACATTCAGTACTTC. Its translation: CASSLAQWDIQYF. The rearrangement uses TRBV7-9 and TRBJ2-4; D remains unclear. Trimming stripped 0 bases from V and 8 bases from J, with 8 bases between. Germline V gene data show CDR1 as SEHNR and CDR2 as FQNEAQ (reference sequence). The CDR3 spans 13 residues.

This rearrangement joins TRBV9 to TRBJ2-5; the D gene is possibly TRBD1 (6 bases). The CDR3 is made up of 15 amino acids. V was shortened by 4 bases and J by 5 bases, with 18 bases between the two germline ends. CDR1 is SGDLS, CDR2 YYNGEE, per germline. CDR3 coding DNA: TGTGCCAGCAGCAAATCCCGGGACACGGGGGAGACCCAGTACTTC. Encoded protein: CASSKSRDTGETQYF.

The rearrangement joins TRBV4-3 to TRBJ1-1; D call uncertain. V was cut by 1 base and J by 4 bases, with 10 bases left in between. The CDR3 extends over 14 amino acids. Per germline, CDR1 LGHNA and CDR2 YSLEER. The CDR3 sequence: CASSQGISTTEAFF. CDR3 bases: TGCGCCAGCAGCCAAGGAATCTCGACCACTGAAGCTTTCTTT.

The chain couples TRBV11-2 to TRBJ1-1, with 9 bases fitting TRBD1. The ends lost 5 bases at V and 4 bases at J; junction bases unmatched: 2. The CDR3 is 13 residues long. Germline CDR1 and CDR2: SGHAT and FQNNGV. CDR3 residues: CASSRQGGTEAFF. Here the CDR3 DNA reads TGTGCCAGCAGCCGACAGGGGGGCACTGAAGCTTTCTTT.

This chain joins TRBV28 and TRBJ1-4, with D possibly matching TRBD1 (6 bases). This CDR3 is built from 15 residues. The V end lost 5 bases, the J end lost 5 bases, and 15 bases lay between the germline ends. Germline CDR1 is MDHEN and CDR2 is SYDVKM. The CDR3 spells CASSPPRGENEKLFF. The CDR3 coding sequence is TGTGCCAGCAGTCCCCCGAGGGGGGAGAATGAAAAACTGTTTTTT.

The genes are TRBV9 and TRBJ2-5; 8 positions agree with TRBD2. This CDR3 is 18 amino acids long. Germline V lookup: CDR1 SGDLS, CDR2 YYNGEE. V shed 4 bases, J shed 1 base, and the junction held 15 bases outside the gene matches. The CDR3 bases are TGTGCCAGCAGCCCGAGCCCACGGGAGGGCCCTCGCCAAGAGACCCAGTACTTC. Translated, it gives CASSPSPREGPRQETQYF.

The chain uses TRBV30 and TRBJ2-1; 9 nucleotides align to TRBD1. Germline CDR1 and CDR2: GTSNPN and SVGIG (reference sequence). The CDR3 sequence is 15 residues long. The trim removed 8 bases at V and 4 bases at J, leaving 12 bases unmatched. This CDR3 is CATSQGDRAYNEQFF. The CDR3 DNA follows: TGTGCCACCTCGCAGGGGGACAGGGCTTACAATGAGCAGTTCTTC.

This clone has just one count. The rearrangement joins TRBV7-2 to TRBJ2-1, with unresolved D. The length of the CDR3 is 16 residues. CDR1 and CDR2 (germline): SGHTA, FQGNSA. V was pared by 5 bases and J by 3 bases, with 17 bases between. As DNA, the CDR3 is TGTGCCAGCAGCCCTAGAAGTGAGAGAATCTACAATGAGCAGTTCTTC. Protein: CASSPRSERIYNEQFF.

This chain connects TRBV28 to TRBJ2-1; D possibly matches TRBD1 or TRBD2 (5 bases each). The CDR3 contains 15 residues. CDR1 and CDR2 (germline): MDHEN, SYDVKM. Trimming left V 4 bases short and J 10 bases short, with 20 bases between. CDR3: CASSSPGTHPGEQFF. In nucleotides, the CDR3 is TGTGCCAGCAGTTCCCCCGGGACGCACCCAGGGGAGCAGTTCTTC.

The chain joins TRBV5-1 to TRBJ2-7; 9 nucleotides line up with TRBD1. The CDR3 loop spans 16 amino acids. Germline loops: CDR1 SGHRS, CDR2 YFSETQ. V shed 4 bases and J 2 bases; nucleotides not matched to a gene: 10. DNA of the CDR3: TGCGCCAGCAGCAGTGGGGACAGGGCGAGCGCCTACGAGCAGTACTTC. It codes for CASSSGDRASAYEQYF.

The CDR3: CASSPSRGTQETQYF. CDR3 coding DNA: TGTGCCAGCAGCCCCAGTCGGGGGACCCAAGAGACCCAGTACTTC. V is TRBV7-3 and J is TRBJ2-5, with D perhaps TRBD2 (6 bases). The CDR3 covers 15 residues. V was clipped by 5 bases and J by 1 base, with 14 bases between them. From germline, CDR1 is SGHTA and CDR2 FQGTGA.

This clone was detected only a few times. The rearrangement links TRBV19 to TRBJ1-1; 7 bases are a match to TRBD1. The CDR3 extends over 15 amino acids. Germline V lookup: CDR1 LNHDA, CDR2 SQIVND (reference sequence). Germline trimming cut 6 bases from V and 8 bases from J; bases unmatched to any gene: 15. The CDR3 region has the DNA TGTGCCAGTAGACACCGGGACAGCCTTCTGTTCGAAGCTTTCTTT. It codes for CASRHRDSLLFEAFF. The whole variable domain, remainder taken from reference TRBV19 and TRBJ1-1, is DGGITQSPKYLFRKEGQNVTLSCEQNLNHDAMYWYRQDPGQGLRLIYYSQIVNDFQKGDIAEGYSVSREKKESFPLTVTSAQKNPTAFYLCASRHRDSLLFEAFFGQGTRLTVV.

The chain couples TRBV5-1 to TRBJ2-5; the D is unclear. V was clipped by 3 bases and J by 5 bases, with 14 bases between them. The CDR3 is 14 residues long. The germline V gene has CDR1 SGHRS and CDR2 YFSETQ. CDR3 DNA sequence: TGCGCCAGCAGCTCGGGTGAGCTACGGGAGACCCAGTACTTC. This codes for CASSSGELRETQYF.

This sequence joins TRBV28 and TRBJ2-3; TRBD1 is a possible D gene (7 bases). Trimming took off 4 bases at V and 2 bases at J, with 13 bases between the two ends. Germline CDR1 and CDR2: MDHEN and SYDVKM. The CDR3 loop spans 15 amino acids. CDR3 in amino acids: CASSWGRGDTDTQYF. DNA of the CDR3: TGTGCCAGCAGTTGGGGCAGGGGGGACACAGATACGCAGTATTTT.

The chain carries TRBV9 and TRBJ2-3; either TRBD1 or TRBD2 may fit D (7 bases each). Germline assignment: CDR1 SGDLS and CDR2 YYNGEE. The length of the CDR3 is 16 residues. With 3 bases removed from V and 4 bases from J, the gap between germline ends came to 18 bases. Here the CDR3 DNA reads TGTGCCAGCAGCGCCCTTGAGGGGGCGGGAGCAGATACGCAGTATTTT. This codes for CASSALEGAGADTQYF.

This chain links TRBV19 with TRBJ2-2; possible D gene TRBD2, 7 bases. Germline CDR1 is LNHDA and CDR2 is SQIVND (reference sequence). V was pared by 5 bases and J by 6 bases, with 25 bases between. CDR3 length equals 18 residues. The CDR3 DNA is TGTGCCAGTAGTCCCACGAGTCTTAACAGGGCGGGGGCCGGGGAGCTGTTTTTT. Translating gives CASSPTSLNRAGAGELFF.

The chain employs TRBV19 and TRBJ2-2; TRBD1 aligns across 10 bases. The CDR3 covers 17 residues. Looked up from germline, CDR1 is LNHDA and CDR2 is SQIVND (reference sequence). V lost 5 bases, J lost 5 bases, and 11 bases stayed unmatched. CDR3 sequence reads: CASSLRSGTGVTGELFF. The CDR3 DNA follows: TGTGCCAGTAGTCTCCGGTCCGGGACAGGGGTGACCGGGGAGCTGTTTTTT.

As DNA, the CDR3 is TGTGCCAGCAGCCCCGGCGGGGGGCAATATAACTATGGCTACACCTTC. Its translation is CASSPGGGQYNYGYTF. The chain carries TRBV5-4 and TRBJ1-2; TRBD1 is a possible D gene (6 bases). V was shortened by 4 bases and J by 1 base, with 17 bases between the two germline ends. Germline lookup yields CDR1 SGHNT and CDR2 YYREEE (reference sequence). This CDR3 contains 16 residues.

V gene TRBV25-1 combines with J gene TRBJ1-1; a possible D gene is TRBD1 (6 bases). Germline lookup yields CDR1 MGHDK and CDR2 SYGVNS. This CDR3 contains 12 residues. Trimming left V 6 bases short and J 10 bases short, with 15 bases between. The CDR3 sequence: CASRGTGLLAFF. The CDR3 DNA sequence: TGTGCCAGCAGAGGAACAGGGTTGTTAGCTTTCTTT.

The CDR3 DNA reads as TGTGCCACCAGTGATAAGAGAAAACTGTTTTTT. Protein sequence: CATSDKRKLFF. The V gene is TRBV24-1, the J gene TRBJ1-4, with D uncertain. This CDR3 spans 11 amino acids. CDR1 is KGHDR and CDR2 is SFDVKD in the germline V gene. V gave up 3 bases and J gave up 10 bases, with 5 bases separating them.

The CDR3 region has the DNA TGCGCCAGCAGCTTGGGCGGGAGCTCAGAGACCCAGTACTTC. Residues: CASSLGGSSETQYF. The V and J genes are TRBV5-1 and TRBJ2-5; 7 nucleotides line up with TRBD2. J was trimmed by 4 bases and V by 0 bases; bases with no gene match: 3. CDR1 and CDR2 from the germline V gene are SGHRS and YFSETQ. The CDR3 runs 14 residues.